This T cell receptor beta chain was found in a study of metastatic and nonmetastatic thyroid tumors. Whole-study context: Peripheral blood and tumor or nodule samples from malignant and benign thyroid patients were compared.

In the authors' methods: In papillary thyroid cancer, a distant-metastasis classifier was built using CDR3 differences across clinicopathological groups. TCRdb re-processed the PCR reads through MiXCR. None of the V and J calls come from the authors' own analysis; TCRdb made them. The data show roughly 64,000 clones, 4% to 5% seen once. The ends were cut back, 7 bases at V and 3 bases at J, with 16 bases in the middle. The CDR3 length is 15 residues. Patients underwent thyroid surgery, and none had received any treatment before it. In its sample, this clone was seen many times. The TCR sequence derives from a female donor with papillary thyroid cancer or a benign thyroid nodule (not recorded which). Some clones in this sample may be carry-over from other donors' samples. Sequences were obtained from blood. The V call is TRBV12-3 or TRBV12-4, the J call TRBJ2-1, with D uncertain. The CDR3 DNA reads TGTGCCAGCACCCCGGCACGTAGCTACTACAATGAGCAGTTCTTC. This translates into CASTPARSYYNEQFF.